This T cell receptor (beta chain) was found in a study of T cell responses to AZD1222 COVID-19 vaccine (dated by TCRdb to about 2021). For the wider study: A total of 233 trial participants underwent TCR sequencing, of whom approximately 210 received two doses of AZD1222 and about 25 received two doses of the MenACWY control vaccine. Enrollment into the trials was organized by age into subgroups of 18-55, 56-69 and 70-plus years, and those subgroups contained approximately 160, 26 and 62 TCR-sequenced participants, respectively.

Per the publication, the time point label means: about 28 days (+/-7) after the second vaccine dose. AZD1222 recipients whose second dose came at about 4 weeks and those whose second dose came at about 12 weeks were combined into one group, since spike-specific TCR depth and breadth did not differ between the two schedules. Vaccinee samples came from UK trials COV001 and COV002, including a single-blind randomized controlled phase 2/3 trial of AZD1222 (ChAdOx1 nCoV-19) in healthy adults. For TCRbeta chain sequencing, PBMC samples from trial participants were taken at day 0 and at day 28 after the second dose. Here is what the overall study found, with its caveats: Because no day 14 peak-response samples were available, repertoires were characterized only after the peak T cell response. The vaccine-associated CD4 TCRs covered the entire spike protein, and the dominant responses fell in regions 160-218 and 743-854. After two AZD1222 doses, both the breadth and the depth of spike-specific TCRs were significantly higher than at day 0 and than in MenACWY recipients. Conclusions about previously exposed vaccinees are limited because only five or six AZD1222 recipients were SARS-CoV-2 seropositive at baseline. Epitopes outside the regions mutated in the B.1.351 and B.1.1.7 variants were reportedly recognized by nearly half of the unique spike-specific TCRs. The 56-69-year group was small, and its depth increase did not reach significance, likely because of low power. Participants were mostly white British, with more females than males. The authors suggested clonal diversity may have been underestimated.

As for this clone: Its recognized antigen is unknown. No base qualities exist here, and no much larger clone lies one base off it.

The CDR3 numbers 17 residues from cysteine through phenylalanine. Of the read, only the CDR3 DNA is kept; its 51 bases are in frame from base 1. The junction shows trimming of 3 bases on V and 1 base on J, plus 18 bases between the germline ends. The germline V gene (reference sequence) supplies CDR1 LNHDA and CDR2 SQIVND. The CDR3 regions of human TCRbeta chains were analyzed by immunosequencing. Processing in the source paper ran as follows. TCRs in the repertoires were compared against a reference library of SARS-CoV-2-specific TCRs that had been generated with the MIRA antigen-specificity platform. Breadth meant the fraction of unique TCRs that were SARS-CoV-2-associated, whereas depth meant the fraction of total T cells that were SARS-CoV-2-associated. Using the MIRA data, each spike-specific TCR was assigned both to the spike region to which the TCR was reactive and to a CD4 or CD8 class. Log10-transformed breadth and depth values were compared by one-way ANOVA with Sidak's multiple comparisons tests. TCRdb holds this immuneACCESS table with in-frame rearrangements only. Some clones are missing; in checked studies, unresolved V genes explain under half, and the rest has no known cause. D and trimming come from the DNA, and the V and J calls and clone size come from that table. This sample lists over 130,000 clones; approximately 90% were detected once. The ten largest account for roughly 9.9% of the sample.

This TCR was sampled from an adult who received the AZD1222 COVID-19 vaccine. Rearrangement joined TRBV19 to TRBJ2-5; perhaps TRBD1 is the D gene, with 6 bases matching. The source was peripheral blood, collected 28 days after the second AZD1222 dose. The nucleotide sequence reads TGTGCCAGTAGTATTAGGTCGTGGACAGCGATCCAAGAGACCCAGTACTTC. Translated, this is CASSIRSWTAIQETQYF.